This TCR beta chain derives from a study of T cell repertoires in cytomegalovirus infection. V was clipped by 5 bases and J by 0 bases; unmatched bases: 8. This CDR3 comprises 17 residues. In germline, CDR1 is MNHEY, CDR2 SVGEGT. TCRdb redid the calling of the reads with MiXCR, one entry per CDR3 protein. Altogether nearly 700,000 distinct CDR3 sequences are present, around 31% being singletons, with the ten largest covering 15% to 20%. A word on this clonotype: What it recognizes is unknown.

The genes are TRBV6-2 or TRBV6-3 and TRBJ2-1, with 9 bases aligning to TRBD1. Sequencing used cultured PBMCs, obtained from culture after CMV antigen stimulation. The source is a human donor in good health (CMV status not recorded). Some clones in this sample may be carry-over from other donors' samples. The CDR3 DNA sequence: TGTGCCAGCAGTCGCGGGGGACAGGGTAGCTCCTACAATGAGCAGTTCTTC. Protein sequence: CASSRGGQGSSYNEQFF.